This record concerns one T cell receptor beta chain sequence. Sequencing was performed with immunoSEQ multiplex PCR; in TCRdb, only in-frame clones are kept and a portion is missing. This sample has more than 50,000 clones; roughly 85% occur once, and the top ten carry around 20%. The sample is drawn from a study of blood T cell repertoires in COVID-19. The sequence derives from a human donor in a cohort sampled during active COVID-19. Sequencing used peripheral blood.

CDR3 nucleotide sequence: TGTGCCAGCAGTTACTCAGGGGTAGGAAACACCATATATTTT. Its protein product is CASSYSGVGNTIYF. This chain links TRBV6-5 with TRBJ1-3, with TRBD1 as a possible D gene (5 bases). The CDR3 runs to 14 residues. Germline lookup yields CDR1 MNHEY and CDR2 SVGAGI. The V end was cut by 0 bases, the J end by 4 bases, with 7 bases between.